This TCR beta chain was sequenced in a study of metastatic and nonmetastatic thyroid tumors. Overall study context: The study looked at repertoires side by side in blood and in tumor or nodule tissue from malignant and benign thyroid patients. Points from the study as a whole: Relative to benign nodules, malignant thyroid tumors were reportedly characterized by significantly elevated TCR beta diversity in blood and tumor.

This clone appeared many times. Its antigen is unknown. Original analysis: It was from CDR3 differences across clinicopathological groups that a distant-metastasis classifier for papillary thyroid cancer was built. MiXCR re-clonotyped the PCR reads for TCRdb. Clone size and V and J calls follow TCRdb, not the original study. The data show about 62,000 clones, with 4% to 5% seen just once and about a fifth held by the top ten. None of the patients had undergone any treatment ahead of thyroid surgery. Trimming took 2 bases from V and 6 from J; bases not matched to a gene: 6. The V gene's germline CDR1 is GTSNPN and CDR2 SVGIG (reference sequence). This CDR3 comprises 14 residues.

The sample consisted of blood. The V and J genes are TRBV30 and TRBJ1-2, with 10 positions matching TRBD1. The source of this sequence is a female donor with papillary thyroid cancer or a benign thyroid nodule (not recorded which). Some clones in this sample may be carry-over from other donors' samples. CDR3 DNA sequence: TGTGCCTGGAGTAAGGGACAGGGGAATAATGGCTACACCTTC. Translation: CAWSKGQGNNGYTF.